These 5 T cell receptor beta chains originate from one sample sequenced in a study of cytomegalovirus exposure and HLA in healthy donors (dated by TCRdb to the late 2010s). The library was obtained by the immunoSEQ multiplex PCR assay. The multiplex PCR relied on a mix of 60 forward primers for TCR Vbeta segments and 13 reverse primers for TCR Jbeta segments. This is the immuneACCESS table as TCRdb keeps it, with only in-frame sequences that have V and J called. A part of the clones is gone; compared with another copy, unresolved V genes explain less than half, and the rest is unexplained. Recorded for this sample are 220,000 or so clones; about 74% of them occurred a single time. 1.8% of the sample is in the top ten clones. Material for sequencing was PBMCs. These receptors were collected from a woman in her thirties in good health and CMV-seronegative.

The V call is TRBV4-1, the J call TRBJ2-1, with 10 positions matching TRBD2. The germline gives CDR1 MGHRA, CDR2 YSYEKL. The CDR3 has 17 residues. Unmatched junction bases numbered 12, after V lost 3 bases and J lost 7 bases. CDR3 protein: CASSHPLPGTSVNEQFF. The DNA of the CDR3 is TGCGCCAGCAGCCATCCCCTCCCGGGGACTAGCGTTAATGAGCAGTTCTTC.

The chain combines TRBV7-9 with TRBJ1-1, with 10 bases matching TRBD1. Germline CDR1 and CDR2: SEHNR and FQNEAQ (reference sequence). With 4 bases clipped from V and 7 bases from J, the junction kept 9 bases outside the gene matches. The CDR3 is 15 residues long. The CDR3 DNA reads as TGTGCCAGCAGCTGGAGGACAGGGGGGACGGATGAAGCTTTCTTT. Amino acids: CASSWRTGGTDEAFF.

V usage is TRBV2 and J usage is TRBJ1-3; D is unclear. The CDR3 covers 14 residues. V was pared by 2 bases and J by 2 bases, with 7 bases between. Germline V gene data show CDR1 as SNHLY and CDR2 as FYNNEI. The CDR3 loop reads CASSEYVPGNTIYF. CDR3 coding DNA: TGTGCCAGCAGTGAATATGTTCCTGGAAACACCATATATTTT.

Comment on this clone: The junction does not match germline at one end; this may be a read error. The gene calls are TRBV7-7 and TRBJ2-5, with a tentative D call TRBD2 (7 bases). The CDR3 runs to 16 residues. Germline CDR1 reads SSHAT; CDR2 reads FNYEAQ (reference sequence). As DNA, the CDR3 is TGTGCTAGCAGCTCCCGCGGCGGGGGCGTCCAAGAGACCCAGTACTTC. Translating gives CASSSRGGGVQETQYF.

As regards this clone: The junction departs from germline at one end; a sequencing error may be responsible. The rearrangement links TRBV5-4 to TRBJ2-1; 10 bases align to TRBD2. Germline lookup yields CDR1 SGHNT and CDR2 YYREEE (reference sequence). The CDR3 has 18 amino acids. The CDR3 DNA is TGTGCCGGCAGCTTGGGGGCTAGCGGGGGCCTTCATTACAATGAGCAGTTCTTC. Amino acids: CAGSLGASGGLHYNEQFF.